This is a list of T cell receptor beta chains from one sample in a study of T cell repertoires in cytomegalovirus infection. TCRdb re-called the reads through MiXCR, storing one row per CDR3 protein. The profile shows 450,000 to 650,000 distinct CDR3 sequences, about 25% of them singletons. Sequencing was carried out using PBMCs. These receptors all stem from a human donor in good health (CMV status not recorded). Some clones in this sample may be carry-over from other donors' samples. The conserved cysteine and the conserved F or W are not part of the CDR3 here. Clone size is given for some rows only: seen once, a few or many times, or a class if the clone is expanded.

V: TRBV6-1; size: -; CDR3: ASRTGGAGPSNQPQH
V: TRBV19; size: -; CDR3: ASSTFEAENTDTQY
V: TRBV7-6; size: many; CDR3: ASSAKPGGAETQY
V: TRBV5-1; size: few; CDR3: ASRQDREDTEAF
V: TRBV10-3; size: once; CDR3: AISEVASGSGRETQY
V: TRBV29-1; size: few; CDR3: SVSASRGLINEQF
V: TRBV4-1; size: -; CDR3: ASSQPQRFAGELF
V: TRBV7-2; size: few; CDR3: ASSSRLTSGTDTQY
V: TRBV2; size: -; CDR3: ASSPVGSGRGDEQF
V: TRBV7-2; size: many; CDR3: ASSQQGSGNQPQH
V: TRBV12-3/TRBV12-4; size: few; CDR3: ASSQTRADTEAF
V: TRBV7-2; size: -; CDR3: ASRLGTGQPQH
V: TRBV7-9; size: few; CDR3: ASSFASEHEQY
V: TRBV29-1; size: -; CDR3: SVRSFNQPQH
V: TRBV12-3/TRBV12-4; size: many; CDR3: ASSSPGQVPGELF
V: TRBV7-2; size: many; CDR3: ASSLGITGGYT
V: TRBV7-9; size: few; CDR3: ASSPLYGELF
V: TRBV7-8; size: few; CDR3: ASSPDGLNTEAF
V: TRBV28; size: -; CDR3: ASSPALGTDTQY
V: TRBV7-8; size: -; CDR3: ASSQGQGPTEAF
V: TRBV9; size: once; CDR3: ASRRLTTGELF
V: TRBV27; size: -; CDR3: ASSTPINQPQH
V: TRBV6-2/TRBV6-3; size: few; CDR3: ASWRGTEAF
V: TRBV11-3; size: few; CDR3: ASSLPGGPTDTQY
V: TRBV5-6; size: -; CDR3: ASSSDRVSEAF
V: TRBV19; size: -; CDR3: ASTPRDRGVNEQF
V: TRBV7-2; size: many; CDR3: ASSFHRWDPSSRLQF
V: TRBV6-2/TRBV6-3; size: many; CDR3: ASSSLPGGRYNTGELF
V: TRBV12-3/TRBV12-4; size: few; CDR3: ASSVYLWSGYT
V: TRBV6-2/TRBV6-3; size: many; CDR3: ASSNGNSNQPQH
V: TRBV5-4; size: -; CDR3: ASSGPTGSGELF
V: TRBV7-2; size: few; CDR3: ASSRGREQPQH
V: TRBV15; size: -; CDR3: ATSRVGTGVTQPQH
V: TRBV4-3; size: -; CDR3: ASSQRVTAGEADTQY
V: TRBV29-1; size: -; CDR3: SVTRRLDTEAF
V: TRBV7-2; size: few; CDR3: ASSFGLVQDTQY
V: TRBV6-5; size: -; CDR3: ASRDSGAPEGGYT
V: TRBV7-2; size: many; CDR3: ASSELLTSAA
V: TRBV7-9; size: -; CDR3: ASSLNGDYGYT
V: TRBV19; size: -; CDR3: ASRWTGQNTEAF
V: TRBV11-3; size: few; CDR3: ASSKRDRGNNYGYT
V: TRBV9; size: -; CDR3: ASSVGPGQLYEQY
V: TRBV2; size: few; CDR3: ASRGTSGNTQY
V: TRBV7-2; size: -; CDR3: ASSPTPSLANYGYT
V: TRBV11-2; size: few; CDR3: ASSLRDAETQY
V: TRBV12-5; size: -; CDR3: ASAEGGQANTEAF
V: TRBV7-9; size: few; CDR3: ASSRGQGVFVEQY
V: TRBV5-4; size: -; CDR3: ASSFSGGSGNTIY
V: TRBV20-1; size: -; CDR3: SARDVAGKVNTEAF
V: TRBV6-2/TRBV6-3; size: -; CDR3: ASSRGEVYQPQH
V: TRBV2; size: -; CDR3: ASSEMIWPRGIYGYT